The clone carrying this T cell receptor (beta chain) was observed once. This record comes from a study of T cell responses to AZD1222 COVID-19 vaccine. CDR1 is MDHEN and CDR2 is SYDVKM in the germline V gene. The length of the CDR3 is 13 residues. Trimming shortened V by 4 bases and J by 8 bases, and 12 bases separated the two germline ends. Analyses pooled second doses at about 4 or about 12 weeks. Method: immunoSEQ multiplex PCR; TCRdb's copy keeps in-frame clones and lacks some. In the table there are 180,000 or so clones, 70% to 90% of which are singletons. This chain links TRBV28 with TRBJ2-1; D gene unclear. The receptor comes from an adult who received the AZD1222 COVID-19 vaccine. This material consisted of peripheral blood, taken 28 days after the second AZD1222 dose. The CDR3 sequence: CASSSPSRDEQFF. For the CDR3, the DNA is TGTGCCAGCAGTTCGCCGTCGCGCGATGAGCAGTTCTTC.